This TCR beta chain originates from a study of T-cell memory formation after mild COVID-19. Findings and limits, study-wide: Pre-infection memory held some responding clones, suggesting pre-existing cross-reactive T cells responded. Shrinking CD4+ clones were chiefly CM and EM; CD8+ ones were chiefly EMRA.

TCRdb itself ran the 5' RACE reads through MiXCR, one entry per CDR3 protein. Counted here are about 250,000 distinct CDR3 sequences, 15% occurring once; the ten biggest clones make up 2.1%. As concerns this clonotype: What it binds is unknown.

Trimming cost V 2 bases and J 6 bases, with 16 bases left between them. The CDR3 is 15 residues long. This TCR was sampled from an adult woman who had mild COVID-19 (a few samples of this study predate the infection). Cell type and time point are not known. The sample taken for sequencing was PBMCs or a T cell subset sorted from them (not recorded which). The rearrangement links TRBV12-3 or TRBV12-4 to TRBJ1-1; D is possibly TRBD1 (5 bases). The CDR3 region has the DNA TGTGCCAGCAGTTTATACGGGGCGAGGATGGCTGAAGCTTTCTTT. Its protein is CASSLYGARMAEAFF.